This is a list of T cell receptor beta chains from one sample in a study of PD-L1 blockade in urothelial cancer. Sequencing used immunoSEQ multiplex PCR; TCRdb keeps in-frame clones, though not all of them. In the table there are about 70,000 clones, roughly 90% of which are singletons. The sample here was PBMCs, taken around atezolizumab (anti-PD-L1) treatment. These receptor sequences come from a man aged 70-80 years with urothelial cancer. CDR3s include the opening cysteine and the closing phenylalanine or tryptophan. The D gene is left open where the match is weak. The size field is filled for only some rows; it gives once, few, many or a size class.

D gene,V gene,J gene,clone size,CDR3 protein
-,TRBV9,TRBJ1-1,-,CASSGGVNTEAFF
-,TRBV5-1,TRBJ2-2,-,CASKREGEGGELFF
-,TRBV25-1,TRBJ2-7,once,CASSGRDGLYEQYF
TRBD2,TRBV5-1,TRBJ2-4,-,CASSPLPSGTKNIQYF
TRBD1,TRBV7-9,TRBJ1-3,-,CASSLLLGQGGNTIYF
-,TRBV18,TRBJ2-1,-,CASSLYHGDRNEQFF
TRBD2,TRBV28,TRBJ2-5,-,CASSLTSGRAQETQYF
-,TRBV19,TRBJ2-2,once,CASTPGTNTGELFF
-,TRBV9,TRBJ2-1,-,CASSVAGDNEQFF
TRBD2,TRBV7-6,TRBJ2-7,few,CASSLAGTSLPYEQYF
TRBD1,TRBV5-5,TRBJ1-4,-,CASSFRTGVGEKLFF
-,TRBV6-5,TRBJ2-7,-,CASSSQRSSYEQYF
-,TRBV15,TRBJ2-1,-,CATSRDRGEQFF
TRBD2,TRBV5-1,TRBJ2-1,-,CASSGTSGKYNEQFF
-,TRBV14,TRBJ2-1,few,CASSQSKLLNEQFF
TRBD2,TRBV14,TRBJ2-1,few,CASSQGLAGPYNEQFF
TRBD1,TRBV5-4,TRBJ1-1,-,CASSRGTGGMSTEAFF
-,TRBV7-8,TRBJ1-4,-,CASSARQINTATNEKLFF
TRBD1,TRBV5-4,TRBJ1-2,-,CASSLEQGVVEYGYTF
-,TRBV5-1,TRBJ2-7,-,CASSLVQGMYEQYF
-,TRBV10-3,TRBJ2-3,-,CAISESTRQKTRTDTQYF
-,TRBV6-5,TRBJ2-7,-,CASSPPVVGEQYF
-,TRBV27,TRBJ2-1,-,CASSLVLPVIQFF
-,TRBV19,TRBJ2-3,-,CASSRHSRTWDSTDTQYF
TRBD2,TRBV5-1,TRBJ2-5,-,CASSPAGGQETQYF
-,TRBV30,TRBJ2-2,-,CAWVANTGELFF
-,TRBV7-2,TRBJ2-1,-,CASSPRALGGEQFF
TRBD1,TRBV18,TRBJ1-3,few,CASSQGAFGNTIYF
TRBD2,TRBV2,TRBJ2-5,-,CASSVPLGLAGGETQYF
-,TRBV30,TRBJ1-4,once,CAWSAGVGGKLFF
-,TRBV29-1,TRBJ1-3,-,CSAVEGGMDTIYF
TRBD2,TRBV18,TRBJ2-1,once,CASSLLAGDSYNEQFF
TRBD1,TRBV27,TRBJ2-6,-,CASSSPDRGFSGANVLTF
-,TRBV5-1,TRBJ1-3,few,CASSTDRVRNTIYF
TRBD1,TRBV29-1,TRBJ2-5,-,CSVAGQGAWGETQYF
-,TRBV9,TRBJ2-3,-,CASSVGVAVIADTQYF
TRBD2,TRBV9,TRBJ2-1,-,CASSPVAGEGYNEQFF
-,TRBV6-1,TRBJ2-7,-,CASSEEAVGTRGTSYEQYF
-,TRBV18,TRBJ1-5,once,CASSRGGGHSNQPQHF
TRBD2,TRBV5-8,TRBJ2-1,-,CASSLWTSGYNEQFF
TRBD2,TRBV7-4,TRBJ2-7,-,CASSFNPSGTSSYEQYF